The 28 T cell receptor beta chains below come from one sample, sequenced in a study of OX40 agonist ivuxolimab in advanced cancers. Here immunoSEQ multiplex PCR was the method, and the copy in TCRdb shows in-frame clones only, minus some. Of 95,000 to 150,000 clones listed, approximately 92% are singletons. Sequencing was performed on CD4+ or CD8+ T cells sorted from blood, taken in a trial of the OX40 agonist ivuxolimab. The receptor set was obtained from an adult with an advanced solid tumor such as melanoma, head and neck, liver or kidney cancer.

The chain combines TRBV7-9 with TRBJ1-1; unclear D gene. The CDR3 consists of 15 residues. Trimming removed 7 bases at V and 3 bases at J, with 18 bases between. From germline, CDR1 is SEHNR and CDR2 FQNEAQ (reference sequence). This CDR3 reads CASISRRVGDTEAFF. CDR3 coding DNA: TGTGCCAGCATCTCTCGGAGGGTTGGGGACACTGAAGCTTTCTTT.

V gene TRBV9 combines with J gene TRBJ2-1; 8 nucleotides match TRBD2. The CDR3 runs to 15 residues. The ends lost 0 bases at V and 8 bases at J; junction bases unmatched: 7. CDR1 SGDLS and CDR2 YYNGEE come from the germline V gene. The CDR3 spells CASSVAGGGQDEQFF. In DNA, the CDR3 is TGTGCCAGCAGCGTAGCTGGCGGGGGGCAGGATGAGCAGTTCTTC.

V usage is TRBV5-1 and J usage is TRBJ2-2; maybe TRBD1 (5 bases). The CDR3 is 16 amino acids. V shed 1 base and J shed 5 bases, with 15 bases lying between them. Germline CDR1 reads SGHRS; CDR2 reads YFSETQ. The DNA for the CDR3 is TGCGCCAGCAGCTTGACAGGCGCGAACCCGACCGGGGAGCTGTTTTTT. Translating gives CASSLTGANPTGELFF.

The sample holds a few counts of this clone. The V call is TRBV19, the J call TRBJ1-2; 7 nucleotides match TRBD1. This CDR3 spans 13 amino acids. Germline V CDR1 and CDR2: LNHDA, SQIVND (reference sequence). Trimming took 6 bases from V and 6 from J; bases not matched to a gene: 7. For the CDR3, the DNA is TGTGCCAGTAGAACCGGACAGGACCATGGCTACACCTTC. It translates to CASRTGQDHGYTF.

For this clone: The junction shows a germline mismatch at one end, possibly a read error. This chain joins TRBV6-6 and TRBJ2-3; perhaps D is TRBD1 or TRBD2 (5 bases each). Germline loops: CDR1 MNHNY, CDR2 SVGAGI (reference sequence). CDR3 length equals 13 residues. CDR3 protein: CATAERGTLGGTF. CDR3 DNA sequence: TGTGCCACCGCCGAAAGAGGGACGCTCGGTGGTACGTTT.

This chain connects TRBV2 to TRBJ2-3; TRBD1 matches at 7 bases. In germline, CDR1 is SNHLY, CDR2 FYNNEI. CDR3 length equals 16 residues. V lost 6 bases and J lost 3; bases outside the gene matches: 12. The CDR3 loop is CASRHNNRDSTDTQYF. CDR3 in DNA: TGTGCCAGCAGACATAACAACCGGGACAGTACAGATACGCAGTATTTT.

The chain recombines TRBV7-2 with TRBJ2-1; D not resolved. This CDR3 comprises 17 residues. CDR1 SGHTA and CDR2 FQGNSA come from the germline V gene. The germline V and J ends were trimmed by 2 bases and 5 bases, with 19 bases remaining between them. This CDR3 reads CASSLLLTVSPNNEQFF. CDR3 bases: TGTGCCAGCAGCTTACTTCTTACTGTGAGTCCGAACAATGAGCAGTTCTTC.

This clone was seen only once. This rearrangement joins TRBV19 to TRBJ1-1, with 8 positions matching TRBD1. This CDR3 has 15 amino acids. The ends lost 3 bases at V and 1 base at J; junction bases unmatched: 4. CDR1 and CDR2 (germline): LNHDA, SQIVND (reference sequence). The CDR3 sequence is CASSIIGQGNTEAFF. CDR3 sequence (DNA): TGTGCCAGTAGTATTATTGGACAGGGGAACACTGAAGCTTTCTTT.

CDR3: CASSLGQAGYTF. The DNA of the CDR3 is TGTGCCAGCAGCCTGGGACAGGCGGGCTACACCTTC. The chain has TRBV7-8 and TRBJ1-2, with TRBD1 matching over 8 bases. This CDR3 has 12 amino acids. In germline, CDR1 is SGHVS, CDR2 FQNEAQ. V was clipped by 5 bases and J by 8 bases; unmatched bases: 4.

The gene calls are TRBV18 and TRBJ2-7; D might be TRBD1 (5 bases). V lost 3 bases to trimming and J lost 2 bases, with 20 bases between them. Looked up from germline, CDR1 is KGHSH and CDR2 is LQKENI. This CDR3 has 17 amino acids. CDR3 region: CASSPPTGFQFPYEQYF. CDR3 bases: TGTGCCAGCTCACCCCCTACAGGTTTTCAGTTTCCCTACGAGCAGTACTTC.

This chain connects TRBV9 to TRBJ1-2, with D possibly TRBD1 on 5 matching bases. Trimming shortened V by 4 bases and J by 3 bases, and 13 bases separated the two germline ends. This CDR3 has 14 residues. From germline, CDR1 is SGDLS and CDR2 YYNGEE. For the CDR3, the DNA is TGTGCCAGCAGCACCACCGGGACCTACTATGGCTACACCTTC. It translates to CASSTTGTYYGYTF.

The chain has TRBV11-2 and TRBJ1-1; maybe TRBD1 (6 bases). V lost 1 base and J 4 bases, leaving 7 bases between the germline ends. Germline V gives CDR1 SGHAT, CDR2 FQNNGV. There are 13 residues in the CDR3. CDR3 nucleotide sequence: TGTGCCAGCAGCTTAGGGGGGGCCACTGAAGCTTTCTTT. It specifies CASSLGGATEAFF.

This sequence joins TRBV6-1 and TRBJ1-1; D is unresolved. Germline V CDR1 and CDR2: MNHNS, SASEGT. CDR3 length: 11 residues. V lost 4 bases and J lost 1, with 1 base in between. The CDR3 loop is CASSGNTEAFF. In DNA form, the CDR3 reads TGTGCCAGCAGTGGGAACACTGAAGCTTTCTTT.

CDR3 coding DNA: TGTGCCAGCAGTTCCCCCACGTGGGTGGGCAATCAGCCCCAGCATTTT. It yields the protein CASSSPTWVGNQPQHF. The chain has TRBV28 and TRBJ1-5; D gene unclear. Trimming took 4 bases from V and 2 from J, leaving 15 bases between them. This CDR3 comprises 16 residues. Per the germline V gene, CDR1 is MDHEN and CDR2 is SYDVKM.

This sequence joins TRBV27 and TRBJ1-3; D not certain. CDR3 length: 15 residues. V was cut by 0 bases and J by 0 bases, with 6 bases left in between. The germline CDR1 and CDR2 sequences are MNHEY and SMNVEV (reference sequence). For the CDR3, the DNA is TGTGCCAGCAGTTTATCGTGGGTCTCTGGAAACACCATATATTTT. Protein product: CASSLSWVSGNTIYF.

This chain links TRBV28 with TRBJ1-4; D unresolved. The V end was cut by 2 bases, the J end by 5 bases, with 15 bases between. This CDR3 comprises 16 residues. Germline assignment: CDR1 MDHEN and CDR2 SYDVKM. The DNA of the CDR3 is TGTGCCAGCAGTTTAATCGGTGGGGTCGAGAATGAAAAACTGTTTTTT. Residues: CASSLIGGVENEKLFF.

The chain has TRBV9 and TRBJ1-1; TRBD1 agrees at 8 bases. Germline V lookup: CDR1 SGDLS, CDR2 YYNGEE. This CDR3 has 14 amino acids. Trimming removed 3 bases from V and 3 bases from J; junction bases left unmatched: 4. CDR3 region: CASSGRGRHTEAFF. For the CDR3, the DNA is TGTGCCAGCAGCGGCAGGGGGCGGCACACTGAAGCTTTCTTT.

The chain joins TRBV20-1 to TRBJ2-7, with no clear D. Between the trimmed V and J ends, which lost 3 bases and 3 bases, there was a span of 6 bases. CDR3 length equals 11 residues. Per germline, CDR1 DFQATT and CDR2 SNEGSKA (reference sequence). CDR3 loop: CSARNSYEQYF. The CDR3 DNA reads TGCAGTGCTAGGAATAGCTACGAGCAGTACTTC.

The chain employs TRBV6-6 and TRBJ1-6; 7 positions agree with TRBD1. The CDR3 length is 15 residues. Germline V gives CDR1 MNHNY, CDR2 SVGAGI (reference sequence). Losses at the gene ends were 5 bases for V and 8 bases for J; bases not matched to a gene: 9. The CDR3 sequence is CASSPQGQMDSPLHF. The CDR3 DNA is TGTGCCAGCAGTCCCCAGGGACAGATGGATTCACCCCTCCACTTT.

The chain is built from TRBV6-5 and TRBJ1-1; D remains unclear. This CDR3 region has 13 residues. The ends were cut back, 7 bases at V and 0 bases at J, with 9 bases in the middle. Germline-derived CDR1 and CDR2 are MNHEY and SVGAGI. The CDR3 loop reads CASNPTVNTEAFF. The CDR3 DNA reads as TGTGCCAGCAACCCCACAGTGAACACTGAAGCTTTCTTT.

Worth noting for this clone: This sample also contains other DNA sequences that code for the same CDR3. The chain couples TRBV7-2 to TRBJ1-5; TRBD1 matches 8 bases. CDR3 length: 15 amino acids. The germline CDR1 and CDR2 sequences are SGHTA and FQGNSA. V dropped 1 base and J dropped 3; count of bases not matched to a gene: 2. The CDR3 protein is CASSLGQGSNQPQHF. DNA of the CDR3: TGTGCCAGCAGCTTAGGACAGGGGTCCAATCAGCCCCAGCATTTT.

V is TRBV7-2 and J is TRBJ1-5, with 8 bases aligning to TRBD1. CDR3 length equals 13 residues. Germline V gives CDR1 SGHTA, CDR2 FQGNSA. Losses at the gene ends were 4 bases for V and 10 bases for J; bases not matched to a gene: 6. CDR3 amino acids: CASSSGGRGPQHF. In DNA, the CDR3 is TGTGCCAGCAGCTCAGGGGGCCGGGGCCCCCAGCATTTT.

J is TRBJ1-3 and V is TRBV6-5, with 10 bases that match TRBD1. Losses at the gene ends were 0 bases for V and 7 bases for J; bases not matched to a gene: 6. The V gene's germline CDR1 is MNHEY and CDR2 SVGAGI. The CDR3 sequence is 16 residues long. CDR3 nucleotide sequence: TGTGCCAGCAGTTACTCGATTTGGACAGGGGGGAACACCATATATTTT. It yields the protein CASSYSIWTGGNTIYF.

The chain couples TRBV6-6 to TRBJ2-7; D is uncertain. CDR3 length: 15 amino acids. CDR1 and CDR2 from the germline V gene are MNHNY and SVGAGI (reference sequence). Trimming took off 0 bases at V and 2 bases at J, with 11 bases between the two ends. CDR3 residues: CASSYSRGLTYEQYF. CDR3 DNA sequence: TGTGCCAGCAGTTACTCGCGAGGCCTCACCTACGAGCAGTACTTC.

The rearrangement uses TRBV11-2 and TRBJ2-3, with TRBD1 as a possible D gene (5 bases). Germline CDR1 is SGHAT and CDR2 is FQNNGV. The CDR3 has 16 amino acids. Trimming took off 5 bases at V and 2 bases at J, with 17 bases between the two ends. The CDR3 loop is CASSLSFDSPTDTQYF. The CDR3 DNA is TGTGCCAGCAGCCTGAGTTTCGACAGCCCCACAGATACGCAGTATTTT. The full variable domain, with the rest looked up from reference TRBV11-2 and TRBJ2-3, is EAGVAQSPRYKIIEKRQSVAFWCNPISGHATLYWYQQILGQGPKLLIQFQNNGVVDDSQLPKDRFSAERLKGVDSTLKIQPAKLEDSAVYLCASSLSFDSPTDTQYFGPGTRLTVL.

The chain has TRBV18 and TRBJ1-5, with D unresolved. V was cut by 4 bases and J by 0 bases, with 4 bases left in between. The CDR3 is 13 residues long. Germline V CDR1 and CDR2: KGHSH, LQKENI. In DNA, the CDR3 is TGTGCCAGCTCACAAGGTAGCAATCAGCCCCAGCATTTT. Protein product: CASSQGSNQPQHF.

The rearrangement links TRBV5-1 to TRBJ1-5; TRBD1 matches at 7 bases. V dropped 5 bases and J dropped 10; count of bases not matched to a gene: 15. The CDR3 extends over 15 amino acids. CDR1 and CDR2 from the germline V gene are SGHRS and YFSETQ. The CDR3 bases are TGCGCCAGCAGACGGGAAGCCGACAGGGAAGGTCCCCAGCATTTT. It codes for CASRREADREGPQHF.

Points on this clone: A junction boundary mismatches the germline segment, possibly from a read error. The CDR3 loop reads CASSFRETQYF. The CDR3 DNA reads as TGTGCTAGCAGCTTTCGGGAGACCCAGTACTTC. This sequence joins TRBV7-7 and TRBJ2-5; D remains ambiguous. Germline lookup yields CDR1 SSHAT and CDR2 FNYEAQ (reference sequence). The CDR3 has 11 amino acids.